This entry describes one TCR beta chain. Its specificity is unknown. This entry comes from a study of T cell responses to AZD1222 COVID-19 vaccine. General study points: Close to half of spike-specific TCRs reportedly recognize unmutated variant regions.

Sequencing used immunoSEQ multiplex PCR; TCRdb keeps in-frame clones, though not all of them. The sample lists 150,000 to 200,000 clones, about 90% occurring once. CDR1 and CDR2 from the germline V gene are LNHDA and SQIVND (reference sequence). V was shortened by 5 bases and J by 3 bases, with 16 bases between the two germline ends. The CDR3 contains 15 residues. The TCR originated in an adult who received the AZD1222 COVID-19 vaccine. This chain joins TRBV19 and TRBJ1-2; D not resolved. Specimen: peripheral blood, collected 28 days after the second AZD1222 dose. The CDR3 loop reads CASSRGRPAYYGYTF. CDR3 in DNA: TGTGCCAGTAGTCGCGGCAGGCCAGCTTACTATGGCTACACCTTC.